This TCR beta chain was found in a study of blood T cell repertoires in COVID-19. At the level of the study: Some COVID-19 samples were acute and others convalescent; all came from the United States, Italy and Spain. T cells, B-cell-depleted T cells, or PBMCs supplied cDNA or gDNA.

In the source study's methods: Reference gene primer amplification in the assay estimated nucleated cell counts. Data came from immunoSEQ multiplex PCR; TCRdb stores just in-frame clones and leaves some out. From that table come the V and J calls and clone size; the DNA was used to work out D and trimming. This table holds approximately 110,000 clones, 85% to 90% found once. Germline V gene sequence: CDR1 LGHNA, CDR2 YSLEER. This CDR3 region has 15 residues. The trim removed 1 base at V and 4 bases at J, leaving 4 bases unmatched. The source material was peripheral blood. The rearrangement joins TRBV4-3 to TRBJ2-3, with 8 bases identical to TRBD1. The receptor was isolated from a woman of 80 years or more with acute or convalescent COVID-19. This CDR3 is CASSQGAGGPDTQYF. Here the CDR3 DNA reads TGCGCCAGCAGCCAAGGGGCAGGGGGCCCAGATACGCAGTATTTT.